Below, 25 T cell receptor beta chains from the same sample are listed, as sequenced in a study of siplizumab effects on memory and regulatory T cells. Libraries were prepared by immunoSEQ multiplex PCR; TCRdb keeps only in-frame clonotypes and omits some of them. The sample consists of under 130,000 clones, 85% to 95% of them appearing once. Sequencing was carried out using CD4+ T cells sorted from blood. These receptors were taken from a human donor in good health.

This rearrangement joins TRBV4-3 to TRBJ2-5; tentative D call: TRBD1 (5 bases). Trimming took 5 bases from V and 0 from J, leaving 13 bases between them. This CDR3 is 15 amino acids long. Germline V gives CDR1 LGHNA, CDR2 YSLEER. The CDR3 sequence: CASSTRVNYQETQYF. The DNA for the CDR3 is TGCGCCAGCAGCACCAGGGTTAACTACCAAGAGACCCAGTACTTC.

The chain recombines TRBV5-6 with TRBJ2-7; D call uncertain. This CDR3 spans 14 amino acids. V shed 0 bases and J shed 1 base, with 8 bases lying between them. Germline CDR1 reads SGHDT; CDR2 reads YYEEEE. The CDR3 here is CASSLDYRSYEQYF. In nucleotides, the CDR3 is TGTGCCAGCAGCTTGGACTACCGATCCTACGAGCAGTACTTC.

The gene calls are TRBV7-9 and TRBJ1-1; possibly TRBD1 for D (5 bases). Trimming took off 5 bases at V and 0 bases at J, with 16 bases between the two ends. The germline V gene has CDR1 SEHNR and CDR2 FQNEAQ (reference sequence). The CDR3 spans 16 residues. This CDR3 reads CASSPYRQPMNTEAFF. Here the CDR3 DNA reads TGTGCCAGCAGCCCGTACAGACAGCCAATGAACACTGAAGCTTTCTTT.

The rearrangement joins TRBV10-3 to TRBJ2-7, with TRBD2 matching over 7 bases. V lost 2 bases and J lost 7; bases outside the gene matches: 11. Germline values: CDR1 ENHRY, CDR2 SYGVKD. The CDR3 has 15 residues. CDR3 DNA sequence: TGTGCCATCAGTGAGGTTGGACTAGGATCGAGTGAGCAGTACTTC. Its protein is CAISEVGLGSSEQYF.

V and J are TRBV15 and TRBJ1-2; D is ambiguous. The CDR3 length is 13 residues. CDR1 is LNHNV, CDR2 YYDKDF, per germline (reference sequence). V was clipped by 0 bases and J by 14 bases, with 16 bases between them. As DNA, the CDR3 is TGTGCCACCAGCAGAGATCGGGCGGTGCCTGGTACCTTC. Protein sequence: CATSRDRAVPGTF.

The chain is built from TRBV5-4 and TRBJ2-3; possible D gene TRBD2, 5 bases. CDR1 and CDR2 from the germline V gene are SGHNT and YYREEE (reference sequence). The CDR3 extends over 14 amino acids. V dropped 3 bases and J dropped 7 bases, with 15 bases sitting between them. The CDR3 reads CASSSREGSNTQYF. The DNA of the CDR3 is TGTGCCAGCAGCTCAAGAGAGGGCTCGAATACGCAGTATTTT.

The CDR3 nucleotides are TGTGCCAGCAGCTGGACTAGCGGGGGAACAGATACGCAGTATTTT. Translation gives CASSWTSGGTDTQYF. The V gene is TRBV7-2, the J gene TRBJ2-3; 13 bases are shared with TRBD2. Germline CDR1 reads SGHTA; CDR2 reads FQGNSA. The CDR3 has 15 residues. V dropped 4 bases and J dropped 3; count of bases not matched to a gene: 1. The full variable domain, rest sourced from reference TRBV7-2 and TRBJ2-3, is GAGVSQSPSNKVTEKGKDVELRCDPISGHTALYWYRQSLGQGLEFLIYFQGNSAPDKSGLPSDRFSAERTGGSVSTLTIQRTQQEDSAVYLCASSWTSGGTDTQYFGPGTRLTVL.

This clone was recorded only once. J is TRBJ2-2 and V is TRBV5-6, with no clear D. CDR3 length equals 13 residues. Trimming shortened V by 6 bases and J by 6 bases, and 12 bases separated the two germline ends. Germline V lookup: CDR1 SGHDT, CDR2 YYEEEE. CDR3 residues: CASIPGGPGELFF. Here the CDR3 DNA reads TGTGCCAGCATACCGGGCGGTCCCGGGGAGCTGTTTTTT.

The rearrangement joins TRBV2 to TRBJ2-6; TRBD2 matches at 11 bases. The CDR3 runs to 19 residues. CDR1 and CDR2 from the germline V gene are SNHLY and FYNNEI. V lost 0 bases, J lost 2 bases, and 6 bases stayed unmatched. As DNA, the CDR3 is TGTGCCAGCAGTGAAGCAGTAGCGGGAGGGTTAACTGGGGCCAACGTCCTGACTTTC. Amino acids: CASSEAVAGGLTGANVLTF.

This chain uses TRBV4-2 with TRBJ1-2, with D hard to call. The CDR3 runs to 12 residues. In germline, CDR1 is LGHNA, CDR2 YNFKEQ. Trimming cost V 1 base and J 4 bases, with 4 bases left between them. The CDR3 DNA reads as TGTGCCAGCAGCCAAGCCGGCTATGGCTACACCTTC. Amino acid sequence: CASSQAGYGYTF.

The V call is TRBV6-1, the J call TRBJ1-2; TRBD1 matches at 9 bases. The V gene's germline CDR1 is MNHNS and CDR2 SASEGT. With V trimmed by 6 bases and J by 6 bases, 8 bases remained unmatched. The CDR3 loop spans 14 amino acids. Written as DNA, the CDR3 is TGTGCCAGCAGGAAGGACAGGGGAAGTGATGGCTACACCTTC. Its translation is CASRKDRGSDGYTF.

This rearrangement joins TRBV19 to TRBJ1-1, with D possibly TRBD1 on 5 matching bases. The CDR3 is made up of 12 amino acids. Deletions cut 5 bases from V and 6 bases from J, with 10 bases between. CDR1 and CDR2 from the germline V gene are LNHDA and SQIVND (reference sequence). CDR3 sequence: CASSSREAEAFF. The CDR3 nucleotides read TGTGCCAGTAGTTCCAGGGAGGCTGAAGCTTTCTTT.

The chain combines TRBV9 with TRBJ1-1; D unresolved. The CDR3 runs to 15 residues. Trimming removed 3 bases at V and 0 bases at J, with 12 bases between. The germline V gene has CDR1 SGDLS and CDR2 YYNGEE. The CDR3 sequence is CASSDGSGLNTEAFF. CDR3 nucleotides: TGTGCCAGCAGCGATGGCTCCGGGCTGAACACTGAAGCTTTCTTT. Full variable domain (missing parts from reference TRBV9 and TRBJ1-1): DSGVTQTPKHLITATGQRVTLRCSPRSGDLSVYWYQQSLDQGLQFLIQYYNGEERAKGNILERFSAQQFPDLHSELNLSSLELGDSALYFCASSDGSGLNTEAFFGQGTRLTVV.

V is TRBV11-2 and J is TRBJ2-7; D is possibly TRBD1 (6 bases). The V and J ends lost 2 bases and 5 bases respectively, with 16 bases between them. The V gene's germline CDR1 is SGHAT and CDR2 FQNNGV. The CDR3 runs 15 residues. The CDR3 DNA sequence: TGTGCCAGCAGCTTATTCGACAGGTCCCCCCACGAGCAGTACTTC. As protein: CASSLFDRSPHEQYF.

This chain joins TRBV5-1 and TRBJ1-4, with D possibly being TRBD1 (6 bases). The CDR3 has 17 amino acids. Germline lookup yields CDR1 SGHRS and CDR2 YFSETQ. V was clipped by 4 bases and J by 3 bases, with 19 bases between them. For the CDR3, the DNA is TGCGCCAGCAGCACCGATGGGGGGCTTATGTCTAATGAAAAACTGTTTTTT. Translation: CASSTDGGLMSNEKLFF.

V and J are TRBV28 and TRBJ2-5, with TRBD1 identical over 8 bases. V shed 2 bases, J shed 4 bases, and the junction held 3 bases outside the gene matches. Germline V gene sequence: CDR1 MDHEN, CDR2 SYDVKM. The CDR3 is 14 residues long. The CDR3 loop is CASSLTGGRETQYF. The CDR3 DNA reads TGTGCCAGCAGTTTAACAGGGGGAAGAGAGACCCAGTACTTC. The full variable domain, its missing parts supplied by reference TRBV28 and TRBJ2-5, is DVKVTQSSRYLVKRTGEKVFLECVQDMDHENMFWYRQDPGLGLRLIYFSYDVKMKEKGDIPEGYSVSREKKERFSLILESASTNQTSMYLCASSLTGGRETQYFGPGTRLLVL.

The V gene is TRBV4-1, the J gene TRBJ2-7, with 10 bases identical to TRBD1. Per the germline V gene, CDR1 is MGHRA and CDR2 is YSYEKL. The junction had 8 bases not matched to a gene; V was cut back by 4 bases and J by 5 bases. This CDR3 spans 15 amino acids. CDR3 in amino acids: CASSRTGTGADEQYF. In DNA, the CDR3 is TGCGCCAGCAGCCGTACCGGGACAGGGGCCGACGAGCAGTACTTC.

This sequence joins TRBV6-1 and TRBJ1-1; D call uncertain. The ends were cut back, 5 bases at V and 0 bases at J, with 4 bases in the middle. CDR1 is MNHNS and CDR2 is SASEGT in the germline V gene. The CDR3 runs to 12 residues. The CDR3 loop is CASSLVNTEAFF. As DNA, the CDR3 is TGTGCCAGCAGTTTAGTGAACACTGAAGCTTTCTTT.

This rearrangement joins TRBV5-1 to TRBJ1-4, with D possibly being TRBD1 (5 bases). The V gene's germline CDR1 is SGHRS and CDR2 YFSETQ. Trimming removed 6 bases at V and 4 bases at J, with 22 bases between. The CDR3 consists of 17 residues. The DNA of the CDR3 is TGCGCCAGCAAGAGGGGATACCAGGGTGCTAGTAATGAAAAACTGTTTTTT. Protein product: CASKRGYQGASNEKLFF.

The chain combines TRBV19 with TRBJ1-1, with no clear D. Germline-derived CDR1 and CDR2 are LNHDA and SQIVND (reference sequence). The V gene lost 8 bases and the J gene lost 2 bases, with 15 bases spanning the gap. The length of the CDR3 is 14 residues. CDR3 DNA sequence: TGTGCCAGTGGAGGTGAGACCGACAACACTGAAGCTTTCTTT. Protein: CASGGETDNTEAFF. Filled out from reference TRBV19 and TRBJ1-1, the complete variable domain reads DGGITQSPKYLFRKEGQNVTLSCEQNLNHDAMYWYRQDPGQGLRLIYYSQIVNDFQKGDIAEGYSVSREKKESFPLTVTSAQKNPTAFYLCASGGETDNTEAFFGQGTRLTVV.

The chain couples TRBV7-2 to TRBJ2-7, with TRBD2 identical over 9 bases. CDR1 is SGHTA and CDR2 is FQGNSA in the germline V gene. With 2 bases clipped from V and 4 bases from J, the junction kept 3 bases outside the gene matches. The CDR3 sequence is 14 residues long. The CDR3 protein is CASSLTAGGYEQYF. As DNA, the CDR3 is TGTGCCAGCAGCTTAACGGCGGGAGGGTACGAGCAGTACTTC.

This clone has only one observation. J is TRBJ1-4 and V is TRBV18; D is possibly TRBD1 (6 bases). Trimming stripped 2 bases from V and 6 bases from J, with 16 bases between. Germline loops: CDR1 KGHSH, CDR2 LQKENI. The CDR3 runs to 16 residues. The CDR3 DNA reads TGTGCCAGCTCACCAAGGCGTGGGGGCAGGGATGAAAAACTGTTTTTT. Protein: CASSPRRGGRDEKLFF.

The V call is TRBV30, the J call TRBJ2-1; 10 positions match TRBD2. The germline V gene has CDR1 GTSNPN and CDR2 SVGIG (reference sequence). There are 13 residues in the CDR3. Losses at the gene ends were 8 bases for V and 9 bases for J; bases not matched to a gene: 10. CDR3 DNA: TGTGCCGGTGAAAGCGGGGGGGGTACTGAGCAGTTCTTC. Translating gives CAGESGGGTEQFF.

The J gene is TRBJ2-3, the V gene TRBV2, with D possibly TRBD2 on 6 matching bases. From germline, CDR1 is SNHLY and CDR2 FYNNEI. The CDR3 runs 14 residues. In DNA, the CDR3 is TGTGTCCTGGGGGGTCTATATCCTGGGGATACGCAGTATTTT. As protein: CVLGGLYPGDTQYF.

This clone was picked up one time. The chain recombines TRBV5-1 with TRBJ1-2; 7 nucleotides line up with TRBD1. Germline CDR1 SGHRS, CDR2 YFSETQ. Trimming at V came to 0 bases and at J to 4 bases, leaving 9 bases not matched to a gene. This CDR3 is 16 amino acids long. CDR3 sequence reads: CASSLAGGDSSYGYTF. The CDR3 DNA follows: TGCGCCAGCAGCTTGGCTGGCGGGGACAGCTCCTATGGCTACACCTTC.